This T cell receptor (beta chain) emerged from a study of CD8+ T cells in alopecia areata. About the study: Administration of oral tofacitinib to treated patients was at 5 to 10 mg twice daily.

CDR1 and CDR2 from the germline V gene are SGHTA and FQGTGA. This CDR3 spans 14 amino acids. Trimming removed 4 bases at V and 5 bases at J, with 11 bases between. Treatment specified: oral pan-JAK inhibitor, 5-10 mg twice daily. Reverse transcribed after extraction, RNA yielded cDNA as the sequencing template. Using immunoSEQ multiplex PCR, the repertoire was profiled, and TCRdb retains in-frame clones only, with some absent. In the table there are some 210,000 clones, 66% of which are singletons. This clone was recorded a few times. What it recognizes is unknown. Study-level findings and limits: Since there was just one nonresponder, nobody can yet say how baseline CD8+ expansion ties to response.

The sequence derives from a human donor with alopecia areata. The input for sequencing was CD4+ T cells sorted from blood, taken at approximately week 44, from a patient treated with tofacitinib. The chain carries TRBV7-3 and TRBJ2-2; weak D call: TRBD1 (6 bases). The CDR3 DNA sequence: TGTGCCAGCAGCTCCCAAGGGGGAACCGGGGAGCTGTTTTTT. It translates to CASSSQGGTGELFF.